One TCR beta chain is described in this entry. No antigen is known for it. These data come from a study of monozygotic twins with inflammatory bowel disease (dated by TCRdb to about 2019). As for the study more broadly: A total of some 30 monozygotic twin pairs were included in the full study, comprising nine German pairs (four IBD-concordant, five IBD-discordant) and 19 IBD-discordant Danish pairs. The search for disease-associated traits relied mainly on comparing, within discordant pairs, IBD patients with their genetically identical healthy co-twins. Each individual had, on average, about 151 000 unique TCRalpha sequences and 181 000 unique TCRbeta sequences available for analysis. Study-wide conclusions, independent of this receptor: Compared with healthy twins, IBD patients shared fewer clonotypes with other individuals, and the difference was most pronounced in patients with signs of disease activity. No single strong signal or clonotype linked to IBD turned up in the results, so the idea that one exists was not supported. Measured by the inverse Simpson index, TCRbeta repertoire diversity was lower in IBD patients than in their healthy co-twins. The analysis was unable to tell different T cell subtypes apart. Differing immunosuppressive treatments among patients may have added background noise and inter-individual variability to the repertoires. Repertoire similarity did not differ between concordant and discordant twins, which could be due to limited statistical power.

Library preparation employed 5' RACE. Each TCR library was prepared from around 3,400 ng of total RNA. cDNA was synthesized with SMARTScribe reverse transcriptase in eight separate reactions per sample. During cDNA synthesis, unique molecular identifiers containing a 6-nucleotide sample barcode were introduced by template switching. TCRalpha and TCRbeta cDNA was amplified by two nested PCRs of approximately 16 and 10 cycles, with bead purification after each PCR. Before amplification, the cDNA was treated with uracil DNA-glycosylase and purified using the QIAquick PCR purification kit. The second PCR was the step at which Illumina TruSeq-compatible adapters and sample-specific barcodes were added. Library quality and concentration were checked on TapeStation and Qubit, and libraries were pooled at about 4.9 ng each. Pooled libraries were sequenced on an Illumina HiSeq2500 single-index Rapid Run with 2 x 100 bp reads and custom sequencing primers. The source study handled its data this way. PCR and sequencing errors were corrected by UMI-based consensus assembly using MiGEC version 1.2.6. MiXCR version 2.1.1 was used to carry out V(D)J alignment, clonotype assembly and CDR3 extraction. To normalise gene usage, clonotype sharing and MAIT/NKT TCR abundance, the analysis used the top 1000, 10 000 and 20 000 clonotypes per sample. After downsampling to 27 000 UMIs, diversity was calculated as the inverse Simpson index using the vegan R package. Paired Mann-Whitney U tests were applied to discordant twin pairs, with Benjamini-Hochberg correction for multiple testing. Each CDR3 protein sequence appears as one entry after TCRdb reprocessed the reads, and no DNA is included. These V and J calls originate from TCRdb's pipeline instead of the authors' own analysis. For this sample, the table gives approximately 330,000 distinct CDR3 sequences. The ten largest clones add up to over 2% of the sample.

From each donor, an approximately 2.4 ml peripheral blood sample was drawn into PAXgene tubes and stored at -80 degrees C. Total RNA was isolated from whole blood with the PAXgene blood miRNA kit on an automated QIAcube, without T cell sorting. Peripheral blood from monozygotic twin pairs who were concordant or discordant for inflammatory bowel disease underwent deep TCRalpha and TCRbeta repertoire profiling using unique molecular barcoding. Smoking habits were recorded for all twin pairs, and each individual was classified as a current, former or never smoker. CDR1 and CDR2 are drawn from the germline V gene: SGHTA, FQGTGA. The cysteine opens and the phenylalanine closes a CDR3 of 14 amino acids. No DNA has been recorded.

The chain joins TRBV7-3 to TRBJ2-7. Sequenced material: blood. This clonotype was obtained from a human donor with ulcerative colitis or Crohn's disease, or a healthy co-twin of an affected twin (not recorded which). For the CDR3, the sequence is CASSLFGGQSEQYF.